A selection of T cell receptor beta chains follows, all from one sample in a study of vaccination effects on CD4 cells after COVID-19. Antigen specificity for these receptors is unknown. Here immunoSEQ multiplex PCR was the method, and the copy in TCRdb shows in-frame clones only, minus some. The sample includes just under 75,000 clones, less than 75% of them seen just once. The starting material was CD4+ T cells from PBMCs cultured without peptide, obtained after COVID-19 vaccination. These receptors all stem from a human donor who received a COVID-19 vaccine. CDR3s include the opening cysteine and the closing phenylalanine or tryptophan. The D gene is left open where the match is weak. Clone size is not always given. Where it is, it says once, few, many or a class for expanded clones.

TRBJ2-2,TRBD2,few,TRBV5-1,CASSPPGLAVTGELFF,TGCGCCAGCAGCCCGCCGGGACTAGCGGTAACCGGGGAGCTGTTTTTT
TRBJ2-1,TRBD2,NA,TRBV4-1,CASSQAGLAGSHNEQFF,TGCGCCAGCAGCCAAGCGGGACTAGCGGGGAGCCACAATGAGCAGTTCTTC
TRBJ2-1,TRBD2,NA,TRBV6-5,CASSLILAGGSEQFF,TGTGCCAGCAGCCTGATATTAGCGGGGGGGAGTGAGCAGTTCTTC
TRBJ2-5,TRBD1,NA,TRBV28,CASNQRTGTPQETQYF,TGTGCCAGCAACCAAAGGACAGGGACCCCCCAAGAGACCCAGTACTTC
TRBJ2-3,NA,NA,TRBV7-9,CASSFLTSWTDTQYF,TGTGCCAGCAGCTTCCTGACTAGTTGGACAGATACGCAGTATTTT
TRBJ1-4,NA,NA,TRBV9,CASSPGSATNEKLFF,TGTGCCAGCAGCCCCGGTAGTGCAACTAATGAAAAACTGTTTTTT
TRBJ1-5,TRBD1,NA,TRBV29-1,CSVGQDSNQPQHF,TGCAGCGTGGGACAGGATAGCAATCAGCCCCAGCATTTT
TRBJ2-2,TRBD2,few,TRBV9,CASSVVASGAANTGELFF,TGTGCCAGCAGCGTAGTGGCTAGCGGGGCCGCGAACACCGGGGAGCTGTTTTTT
TRBJ1-6,TRBD1,NA,TRBV3-1/TRBV3-2,CASSHGQGANSPLHF,TGTGCCAGCAGCCACGGACAGGGGGCTAATTCACCCCTCCACTTT
TRBJ1-2,NA,NA,TRBV30,CAWSPSLYYQAYTF,TGTGCCTGGAGTCCCTCCTTGTATTACCAGGCATACACCTTC
TRBJ2-5,NA,NA,TRBV5-1,CASSPGLAGQETQYF,TGCGCCAGCAGCCCGGGCCTCGCGGGACAAGAGACCCAGTACTTC
TRBJ1-4,NA,NA,TRBV3-1/TRBV3-2,CASSQTRMRGEGKLFF,TGTGCCAGCAGCCAGACTCGAATGAGGGGGGAAGGAAAACTGTTTTTT
TRBJ2-1,NA,NA,TRBV7-6,CASSLGQYNEQFF,TGTGCCAGCAGCTTAGGACAGTACAATGAGCAGTTCTTC
TRBJ1-4,NA,NA,TRBV5-1,CASTVGGANEKLFF,TGCGCCAGCACCGTAGGGGGGGCGAATGAAAAACTGTTTTTT
TRBJ2-3,NA,NA,TRBV6-6,CASLITDTQYF,TGTGCCAGCTTAATCACAGATACGCAGTATTTT
TRBJ2-5,NA,NA,TRBV15,CATSRSRGQETQYF,TGTGCCACCAGCAGAAGCAGGGGCCAAGAGACCCAGTACTTC
TRBJ1-2,NA,NA,TRBV6-5,CASRPPGGGGYTF,TGTGCCAGCAGGCCACCGGGGGGCGGTGGCTACACCTTC
TRBJ1-1,NA,once,TRBV3-1/TRBV3-2,CASSQPAGNTEAFF,TGTGCCAGCAGCCAACCTGCAGGGAACACTGAAGCTTTCTTT
TRBJ1-1,NA,NA,TRBV5-5,CASSLAFIGVRTEAFF,TGTGCCAGCAGCTTGGCCTTCATTGGGGTCCGGACTGAAGCTTTCTTT
TRBJ1-5,NA,once,TRBV7-2,CASSLRFGQPQHF,TGTGCCAGCAGCTTAAGATTCGGTCAGCCCCAGCATTTT
TRBJ2-3,NA,NA,TRBV7-3,CASSLSRWDTQYF,TGTGCCAGCAGCTTAAGCCGGTGGGATACGCAGTATTTT
TRBJ1-2,TRBD1,NA,TRBV18,CASSATGTYGYTF,TGTGCCAGCTCAGCGACAGGGACCTATGGCTACACCTTC
TRBJ1-2,NA,NA,TRBV6-1,CASSEAARYYGYTF,TGTGCCAGCAGTGAAGCCGCGAGGTACTATGGCTACACCTTC
TRBJ2-2,TRBD2,few,TRBV11-3,CASSSQAGGLGTGELFF,TGTGCCAGCAGCTCGCAAGCGGGGGGGCTAGGCACCGGGGAGCTGTTTTTT
TRBJ1-4,NA,NA,TRBV2,CASSFFRGNEKLFF,TGTGCCAGCAGCTTCTTTCGGGGAAATGAAAAACTGTTTTTT
TRBJ1-1,NA,NA,TRBV6-2/TRBV6-3,CASSYYSAGSLTEAFF,TGTGCCAGCAGTTACTACTCGGCAGGGTCGCTCACTGAAGCTTTCTTT
TRBJ1-1,NA,few,TRBV7-3,CASSLTGGDTEAFF,TGTGCCAGCAGCTTAACGGGAGGGGACACTGAAGCTTTCTTT
TRBJ1-6,NA,NA,TRBV6-5,CASQDLSYNSPLHF,TGTGCCAGCCAAGACCTCTCCTATAATTCACCCCTCCACTTT
TRBJ2-5,NA,NA,TRBV20-1,CSASPLGRFQNQYF,TGCAGTGCTAGTCCTTTAGGCCGGTTCCAAAACCAGTACTTC